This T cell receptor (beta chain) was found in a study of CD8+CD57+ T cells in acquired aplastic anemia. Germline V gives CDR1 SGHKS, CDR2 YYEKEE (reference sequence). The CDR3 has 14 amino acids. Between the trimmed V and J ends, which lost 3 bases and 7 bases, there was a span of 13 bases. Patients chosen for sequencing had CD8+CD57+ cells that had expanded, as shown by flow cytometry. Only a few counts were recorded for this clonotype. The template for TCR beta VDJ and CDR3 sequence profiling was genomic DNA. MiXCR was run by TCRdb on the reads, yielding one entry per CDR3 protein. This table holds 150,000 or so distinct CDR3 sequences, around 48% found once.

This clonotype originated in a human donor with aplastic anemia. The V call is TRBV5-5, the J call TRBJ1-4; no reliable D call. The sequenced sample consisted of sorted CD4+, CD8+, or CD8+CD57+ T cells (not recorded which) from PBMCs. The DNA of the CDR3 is TGTGCCAGCAGCTCGCGGGGAGCGGGTGAAAAACTGTTTTTT. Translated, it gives CASSSRGAGEKLFF. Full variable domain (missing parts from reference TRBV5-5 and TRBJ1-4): DAGVTQSPTHLIKTRGQQVTLRCSPISGHKSVSWYQQVLGQGPQFIFQYYEKEERGRGNFPDRFSARQFPNYSSELNVNALLLGDSALYLCASSSRGAGEKLFFGSGTQLSVL.